This TCR beta chain was recorded in a study of blood T cell repertoires in COVID-19. The germline CDR1 and CDR2 sequences are SNHLY and FYNNEI. The CDR3 runs 15 residues. The trim removed 6 bases at V and 8 bases at J, leaving 13 bases unmatched. The data were produced by immunoSEQ multiplex PCR, yet TCRdb's version contains in-frame clones alone and is incomplete. This sample yields approximately 190,000 clones, of which approximately 91% are seen a single time; roughly 6.2% belongs to the top ten. The genes are TRBV2 and TRBJ2-7; TRBD1 agrees at 10 bases. Material for sequencing was peripheral blood. The sequence was obtained from a woman aged 40 to 55 who had recovered from COVID-19. The CDR3 region is CASSGPGQGLSKQYF. As DNA, the CDR3 is TGTGCCAGCAGCGGTCCGGGACAGGGGCTTAGTAAGCAGTACTTC.